These T cell receptor beta chains were read from a single sample in a study of blood T cell repertoires in COVID-19. Clones were read by immunoSEQ multiplex PCR, and TCRdb kept only the in-frame ones, dropping some. The data show 300,000 to 400,000 clones, about 87% seen once. Material for sequencing was peripheral blood. These receptors all come from a man younger than 45 with COVID-19, enrolled during active disease. Both conserved end residues are part of each CDR3. The size field is filled for only some rows; it gives once, few, many or a size class.

TRBV27	.	TRBJ1-2	CASTPDRVNYGYTF
TRBV11-2	.	TRBJ2-3	CASSRQRGGPDTQYF
TRBV19	.	TRBJ2-7	CASSMEAGGAYEQYF
TRBV18	.	TRBJ2-1	CASSPGGTGQGPYNEQFF
TRBV6-5	.	TRBJ2-7	CASSYSMGQAWYEQYF
TRBV7-3	.	TRBJ2-1	CASSTLGLAGGPGGQFF
TRBV2	once	TRBJ1-5	CASRMHTNQPQHF
TRBV7-9	once	TRBJ1-1	CASSFPVNTEAFF
TRBV19	.	TRBJ1-2	CASSMNGGQVGYTF
TRBV12-5	.	TRBJ1-4	CASGPGNMGGEKLFF
TRBV12-5	.	TRBJ2-6	CASGLVLSVTGLGSGANVLTF
TRBV11-2	.	TRBJ2-5	CASSLDAPGGGETQYF
TRBV4-3	.	TRBJ2-2	CASSRRDRGRHGELFF
TRBV24-1	.	TRBJ2-2	CATSMGGHTGELFF
TRBV4-1	.	TRBJ2-7	CASSHAGTNSYEQYF
TRBV12-3/TRBV12-4	.	TRBJ2-5	CASSTDSQETQYF
TRBV7-9	.	TRBJ1-5	CASSSSGTNLLQPQHF
TRBV27	.	TRBJ2-1	CASSIADSLTYNEQFF
TRBV5-1	.	TRBJ2-1	CASSLWLAGSNEQFF